This TCR beta chain is from a study of shared clonotypes between healthy human individuals. Regarding the study as a whole: Blood was the only sampled material, and tissue repertoires likely differ.

Repertoires were generated with immunoSEQ multiplex PCR, while TCRdb's copy carries only in-frame clones and drops some. This repertoire shows some 2,500,000 clones, roughly 90% found once; its top ten account for about 0.41%. Germline V gene sequence: CDR1 LNHNV, CDR2 YYDKDF (reference sequence). CDR3 length: 16 amino acids. V lost 1 base to trimming and J lost 7 bases; unmatched junction nucleotides: 10. Concerning this clone: The antigen remains unidentified.

This clonotype was sampled from a man aged 18 to 29 in good health. Some clones in this sample may be carry-over from other donors' samples. The sequenced sample consisted of naive CD4+ T cells from PBMCs. Specified subset: CD45RA+ positively selected. The chain is built from TRBV15 and TRBJ2-7, with 10 bases matching TRBD2. The CDR3 bases are TGTGCCACCAGCAGAGGCGGCCTAGCGGGAGTTAGTGAGCAGTACTTC. Its protein is CATSRGGLAGVSEQYF.